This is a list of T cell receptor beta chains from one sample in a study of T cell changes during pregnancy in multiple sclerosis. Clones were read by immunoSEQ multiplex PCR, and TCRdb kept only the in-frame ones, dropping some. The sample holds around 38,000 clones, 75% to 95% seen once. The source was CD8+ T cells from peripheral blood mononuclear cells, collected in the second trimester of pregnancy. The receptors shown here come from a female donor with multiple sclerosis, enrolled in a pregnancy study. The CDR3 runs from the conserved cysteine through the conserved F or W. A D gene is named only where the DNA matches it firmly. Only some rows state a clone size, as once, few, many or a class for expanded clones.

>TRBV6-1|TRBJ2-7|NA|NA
CASSEPLDTYEQYF
TGTGCCAGCAGTGAACCCCTGGACACTTACGAGCAGTACTTC
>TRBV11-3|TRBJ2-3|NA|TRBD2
CASSSRETTSDTQYF
TGTGCCAGCAGCTCGCGGGAGACGACCTCAGATACGCAGTATTTT
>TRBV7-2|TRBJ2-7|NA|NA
CASSLPSDLAVAYEQYF
TGTGCCAGCAGCTTACCCTCGGATTTAGCGGTGGCCTACGAGCAGTACTTC
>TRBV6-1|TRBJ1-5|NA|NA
CASSELWGRSNQPQHF
TGTGCCAGCAGTGAATTATGGGGCAGAAGCAATCAGCCCCAGCATTTT
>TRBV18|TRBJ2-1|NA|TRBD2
CASSQIAGGLHEQFF
TGTGCCAGCTCACAGATAGCGGGGGGGCTCCATGAGCAGTTCTTC
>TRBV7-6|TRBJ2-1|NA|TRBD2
CASSLTSTSGTPYNEQFF
TGTGCCAGCAGCTTGACGTCGACTAGCGGGACCCCCTACAATGAGCAGTTCTTC
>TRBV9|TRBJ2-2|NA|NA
CASSGHPGQPDRELFF
TGTGCCAGCAGCGGTCATCCGGGACAACCGGATCGGGAGCTGTTTTTT
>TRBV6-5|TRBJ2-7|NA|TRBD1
CASSPGTGIYEQYF
TGTGCCAGCAGTCCCGGGACAGGGATCTACGAGCAGTACTTC
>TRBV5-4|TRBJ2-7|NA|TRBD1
CASSAPGQGMNEQYF
TGTGCCAGCAGCGCCCCGGGACAGGGAATGAATGAGCAGTACTTC
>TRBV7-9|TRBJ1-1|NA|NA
CASSLVGAVNTEAFF
TGTGCCAGCAGCTTAGTAGGTGCGGTGAACACTGAAGCTTTCTTT
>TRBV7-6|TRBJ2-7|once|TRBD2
CASSPGGSGRGNEQYF
TGTGCCAGCAGCCCCGGTGGTAGCGGGAGGGGAAACGAGCAGTACTTC
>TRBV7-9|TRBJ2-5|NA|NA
CASSSRARRSETQYF
TGTGCCAGCAGCTCCCGTGCTAGAAGGTCGGAGACCCAGTACTTC
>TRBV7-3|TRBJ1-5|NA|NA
CASSLGGYQPQHF
TGTGCCAGCAGCTTAGGGGGGTATCAGCCCCAGCATTTT
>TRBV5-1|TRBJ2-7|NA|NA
CASSLASSVEQYF
TGCGCCAGCAGCTTGGCTTCTAGCGTAGAGCAGTACTTC
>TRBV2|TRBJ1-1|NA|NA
CASSEGSRKAFF
TGTGCCAGCAGTGAAGGCTCGCGGAAAGCTTTCTTT
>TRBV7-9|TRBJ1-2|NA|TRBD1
CASSPTHRDSNYGYTF
TGTGCCAGCAGCCCGACCCACCGGGACAGTAACTATGGCTACACCTTC
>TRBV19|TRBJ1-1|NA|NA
CASRIGGTEAFF
TGTGCCAGTAGGATCGGGGGAACTGAAGCTTTCTTT
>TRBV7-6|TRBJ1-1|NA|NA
CASSPVREGNTEAFF
TGTGCCAGCAGTCCGGTGAGGGAGGGGAACACTGAAGCTTTCTTT
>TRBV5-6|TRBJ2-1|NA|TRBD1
CASSGDREYVYNEQFF
TGTGCCAGCAGCGGAGACAGGGAATATGTTTACAATGAGCAGTTCTTC
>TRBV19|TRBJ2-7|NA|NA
CASSQGYEQYF
TGTGCCAGTAGTCAGGGCTACGAGCAGTACTTC
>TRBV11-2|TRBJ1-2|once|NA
CASSTRVRAGGYGYTF
TGTGCCAGCAGCACAAGGGTCCGGGCCGGGGGGTATGGCTACACCTTC
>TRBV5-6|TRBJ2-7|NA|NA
CASSLGWRGTYEQYF
TGTGCCAGCAGCTTGGGCTGGCGGGGCACCTACGAGCAGTACTTC
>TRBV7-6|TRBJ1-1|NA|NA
CASSAAMGGGITEAFF
TGTGCCAGCAGCGCCGCCATGGGGGGGGGAATCACTGAAGCTTTCTTT
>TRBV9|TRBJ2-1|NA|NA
CASSAPSGENEQFF
TGTGCCAGCAGCGCACCCTCGGGTGAAAATGAGCAGTTCTTC
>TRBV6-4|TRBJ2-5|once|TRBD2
CASSATSGGQETQYF
TGTGCCAGCAGTGCCACTAGCGGGGGTCAAGAGACCCAGTACTTC
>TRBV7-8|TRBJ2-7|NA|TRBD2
CASSLAQASGGLYEQYF
TGTGCCAGCAGCTTAGCGCAGGCTAGCGGGGGGCTGTACGAGCAGTACTTC
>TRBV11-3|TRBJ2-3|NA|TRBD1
CASSRQGATQYF
TGTGCCAGCAGCAGACAGGGCGCTACGCAGTATTTT
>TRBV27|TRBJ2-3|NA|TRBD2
CASSLWLAGQTSDTQYF
TGTGCCAGCAGTTTATGGCTAGCGGGCCAGACATCGGATACGCAGTATTTT
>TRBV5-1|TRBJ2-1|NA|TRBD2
CASSLLRENGEQFF
TGCGCCAGCAGCTTGCTGCGGGAGAACGGTGAGCAGTTCTTC
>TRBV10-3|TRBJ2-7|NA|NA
CAIRGAGQAHYEQYF
TGTGCCATCAGGGGAGCGGGACAGGCTCACTACGAGCAGTACTTC
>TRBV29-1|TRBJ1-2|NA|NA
CSVDSGVYGYTF
TGCAGCGTTGATTCGGGGGTCTATGGCTACACCTTC
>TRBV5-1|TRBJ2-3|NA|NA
CASSLGAQGFIDTQYF
TGCGCCAGCAGCCTGGGGGCCCAGGGGTTTATAGATACGCAGTATTTT
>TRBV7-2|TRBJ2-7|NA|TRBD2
CASSLISGGAYEQYF
TGTGCCAGCAGCTTAATTTCGGGGGGTGCCTACGAGCAGTACTTC
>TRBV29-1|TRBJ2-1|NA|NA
CSVATGSYNEQFF
TGCAGCGTTGCTACAGGGTCCTACAATGAGCAGTTCTTC
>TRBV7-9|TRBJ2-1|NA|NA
CASSVQQGNDEQFF
TGTGCCAGCAGCGTCCAACAGGGTAACGATGAGCAGTTCTTC
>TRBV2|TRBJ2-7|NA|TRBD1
CASSVSGTGAYEQYF
TGTGCCAGCAGTGTTTCCGGGACAGGGGCCTACGAGCAGTACTTC
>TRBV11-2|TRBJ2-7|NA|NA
CASRHGVSYEQYF
TGTGCCAGCAGGCATGGAGTCTCCTACGAGCAGTACTTC
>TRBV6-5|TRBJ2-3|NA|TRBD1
CASRSGGMSTDTQYF
TGTGCCAGCAGGTCAGGGGGAATGAGCACAGATACGCAGTATTTT
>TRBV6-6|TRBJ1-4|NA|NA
CASSYPEASSNEKLFF
TGTGCCAGCAGTTACCCGGAGGCAAGTTCTAATGAAAAACTGTTTTTT
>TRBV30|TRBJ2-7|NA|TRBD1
CAFNRGFGYEQYF
TGTGCCTTCAACAGGGGTTTTGGATACGAGCAGTACTTC
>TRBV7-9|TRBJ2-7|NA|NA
CASGGTDSYEQYF
TGTGCCAGCGGGGGGACAGACTCCTACGAGCAGTACTTC
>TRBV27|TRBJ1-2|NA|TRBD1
CAARGPTGGYGYTF
TGTGCCGCCCGAGGACCCACAGGGGGATATGGCTACACCTTC
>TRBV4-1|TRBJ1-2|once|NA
CASSHDTEGNYGYTF
TGCGCCAGCAGCCACGATACGGAGGGAAACTATGGCTACACCTTC
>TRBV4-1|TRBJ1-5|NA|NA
CASSQEAGNGGNQPQHF
TGCGCCAGCAGCCAAGAAGCAGGGAATGGGGGCAATCAGCCCCAGCATTTT
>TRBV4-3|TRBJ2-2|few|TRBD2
CASSQESGGAGELFF
TGCGCCAGCAGCCAAGAAAGCGGGGGTGCAGGGGAGCTGTTTTTT
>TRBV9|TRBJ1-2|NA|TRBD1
CASSVDPQGVAYGYTF
TGTGCCAGCAGCGTAGACCCCCAGGGGGTAGCGTACGGCTACACCTTC
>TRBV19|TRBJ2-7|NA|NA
CASSTHSSYEQYF
TGTGCCAGTAGTACCCACTCCTCCTACGAGCAGTACTTC
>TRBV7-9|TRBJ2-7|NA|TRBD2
CASSGGIFYEQYF
TGTGCCAGCTCGGGAGGGATCTTCTACGAGCAGTACTTC
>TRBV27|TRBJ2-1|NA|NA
CASSWPGSYNEQFF
TGTGCCAGCAGTTGGCCAGGCTCCTACAATGAGCAGTTCTTC
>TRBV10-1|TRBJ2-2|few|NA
CASSLGGTATGELFF
TGCGCCAGCAGTCTAGGAGGGACGGCCACCGGGGAGCTGTTTTTT